The rows below give T cell receptor beta chains drawn from one sample of a study of cytomegalovirus exposure and HLA in healthy donors. Assay used: immunoSEQ multiplex PCR; TCRdb lists only in-frame clones, some missing. The table lists about 110,000 clones, around 73% of them singletons, with 7.8% in the top ten. Sequencing was carried out using PBMCs. Receptors originate from a man in his thirties or forties in good health and CMV-seronegative. CDR3s include the opening cysteine and the closing phenylalanine or tryptophan. Fields, in order: V gene, clone size, J gene, D gene, CDR3 DNA, CDR3 protein. The D gene is left open where the match is weak. Clone size is shown for a subset of rows, as once, few, many or a class of expanded clone.

>TRBV5-1|.|TRBJ2-3|TRBD2
TGCGCCAGCAGCCTGCGGGGGGTAAGCACAGATACGCAGTATTTT
CASSLRGVSTDTQYF
>TRBV28|.|TRBJ1-2|.
TGTGCCAGCAGTTTGGGCGATAATAGGGGAGGCTACACCTTC
CASSLGDNRGGYTF
>TRBV30|.|TRBJ2-7|.
TGTGCCTGGAGTTCCCCAGGCTACGAGCAGTACTTC
CAWSSPGYEQYF
>TRBV5-4|.|TRBJ2-7|TRBD2
TGTGCCAGCAGCTTGCGGGGAGGGCTAGCGGGGTTGGATGAGCAGTACTTC
CASSLRGGLAGLDEQYF
>TRBV9|once|TRBJ2-7|TRBD2
TGTGCCAGCAGCGTAGGGGCAAGCGGGGGTTCCTACGAGCAGTACTTC
CASSVGASGGSYEQYF
>TRBV7-3|.|TRBJ1-3|.
TGTGCCAGCAGCTTAAACAGAGGAAACACCATATATTTT
CASSLNRGNTIYF
>TRBV10-3|once|TRBJ2-5|.
TGTGCCATCAGTGAGTCGTCGGGTTCTCCTGGGGAGACCCAGTACTTC
CAISESSGSPGETQYF
>TRBV11-2|once|TRBJ1-2|.
TGTGCCAGCAGCTTAAGCGGGTTACAGGGCTACACCTTC
CASSLSGLQGYTF
>TRBV9|.|TRBJ2-3|TRBD2
TGTGCCAGCAGCGTGCGGGGGATCACAGATACGCAGTATTTT
CASSVRGITDTQYF
>TRBV9|.|TRBJ1-1|.
TGTGCCAGCAGCGTAACAGGGCAGAACACTGAAGCTTTCTTT
CASSVTGQNTEAFF
>TRBV30|.|TRBJ2-3|TRBD1
TGTGCCTGGAGTGTGGGACAGACCACAGATACGCAGTATTTT
CAWSVGQTTDTQYF
>TRBV20-1|.|TRBJ1-1|TRBD1
TGCAGTGTCGGACAGGGGTCTGAAGCTTTCTTT
CSVGQGSEAFF
>TRBV10-3|few|TRBJ2-5|TRBD1
TGTGCCATCAGTGAGACCGGACAGGGCCACGAGACCCAGTACTTC
CAISETGQGHETQYF
>TRBV20-1|few|TRBJ1-1|.
TGCAGTGGGGGGGTTGGAACTGAAGCTTTCTTT
CSGGVGTEAFF
>TRBV7-2|.|TRBJ2-3|.
TGTGCCAGCAGCCCCGGGGTCGGAGATACGCAGTATTTT
CASSPGVGDTQYF
>TRBV6-1|few|TRBJ1-2|.
TGTGCCAGCAGTGGCCCGGGTCCAGATACCTTC
CASSGPGPDTF
>TRBV13|.|TRBJ2-7|.
TGTGCCAGCAGCGTCGACAGGGGAGGGGGCTACGAGCAGTACTTC
CASSVDRGGGYEQYF
>TRBV18|.|TRBJ2-7|TRBD2
TGTGCCAGCTCAACCGGGACTACCTACGAGCAGTACTTC
CASSTGTTYEQYF
>TRBV5-1|.|TRBJ2-1|TRBD1
TGCGCCAGCAGTTTATCAGGGGGTTACAATGAGCAGTTCTTC
CASSLSGGYNEQFF
>TRBV28|few|TRBJ1-2|.
TGTGCCAGCCGTTCGACAGTCAACTATGGCTACACCTTC
CASRSTVNYGYTF
>TRBV7-8|.|TRBJ2-1|TRBD2
TGTGCCAGCAGCCAGACCCTAGCGGGGGGGCTATACAATGAGCAGTTCTTC
CASSQTLAGGLYNEQFF
>TRBV7-9|.|TRBJ2-2|.
TGTGCCAGCAGACACAGGGAAAGCCTGAACACCGGGGAGCTGTTTTTT
CASRHRESLNTGELFF
>TRBV29-1|.|TRBJ1-1|TRBD1
TGCAGCGTTCAGGGGGCCCCGAACACTGAAGCTTTCTTT
CSVQGAPNTEAFF
>TRBV5-1|.|TRBJ2-3|TRBD2
TGCGCCAGCAGCGCGAAGACTAGCGGTAGCACAGATACGCAGTATTTT
CASSAKTSGSTDTQYF
>TRBV19|once|TRBJ2-1|TRBD2
TGTGCCAGTAGTATCTCGTCTAGCGGCGCCAATGAGCAGTTCTTC
CASSISSSGANEQFF
>TRBV10-3|.|TRBJ2-5|.
TGTGCCATCAGCCCCGGTTCTGGGCAGCAAGAGACCCAGTACTTC
CAISPGSGQQETQYF
>TRBV29-1|.|TRBJ1-1|.
TGCAGCGTTAGTACAGTTGAAGCTTTCTTT
CSVSTVEAFF
>TRBV6-1|.|TRBJ1-3|.
TGTGCCAGCAGTGAACGGACAGCTGGAAACACCATATATTTT
CASSERTAGNTIYF
>TRBV27|few|TRBJ1-1|TRBD1
TGTGCCAGCTTTGAAGTACAGGGGGACACTGAAGCTTTCTTT
CASFEVQGDTEAFF
>TRBV25-1|.|TRBJ2-7|TRBD2
TGTGCCAGCAGTTTGACTAGCGCCCCTTCCGAGCAGTACTTC
CASSLTSAPSEQYF
>TRBV7-2|.|TRBJ1-3|.
TGTGCCAGCAGCTTACAGGTCTCTGGAAACACCATATATTTT
CASSLQVSGNTIYF
>TRBV27|few|TRBJ2-7|.
TGTGCCAGCAGTTTATCCGGCGGATCCTACGAGCAGTACTTC
CASSLSGGSYEQYF
>TRBV2|.|TRBJ1-2|.
TGTGCCAGCAGCCCCAACGGCAGGGAGGGTGGCTACACCTTC
CASSPNGREGGYTF